The 30 T cell receptor beta chains given below trace back to one sample, sequenced in a study of regulatory dendritic cells for organ transplantation. Only in-frame clones appear in the TCRdb table, and some are missing; sequencing was by immunoSEQ multiplex PCR. The sample consists of 26,000 or so clones, about four fifths of them appearing once. The sample taken for sequencing was naive CD4+ T cells from blood. Regarding subset: CD45RA+ naive T cells. All receptors derive from a human donor in good health.

CDR3 protein: CASSYVPGRETQYF. CDR3 DNA: TGTGCCAGCAGTTACGTCCCAGGGAGGGAGACCCAGTACTTC. V and J are TRBV6-5 and TRBJ2-5, with a weak D call TRBD2 (6 bases). There are 14 residues in the CDR3. V lost 2 bases and J 5 bases, leaving 12 bases between the germline ends. CDR1 MNHEY and CDR2 SVGAGI come from the germline V gene.

V is TRBV21-1 and J is TRBJ2-5; the table's D call of TRBD1 was not tested on the DNA. TRBV21-1 is a recognized pseudogene. CDR3 length: 13 residues. The CDR3 nucleotides are TGTGCCAGAAAGGACAGGGGGAAAGGGACCCAGTACTTC. Encoded protein: CARKDRGKGTQYF.

This clone was found once. The chain joins TRBV5-1 to TRBJ1-4, with 7 positions matching TRBD1. With V trimmed by 0 bases and J by 6 bases, 5 bases remained unmatched. The CDR3 loop spans 15 amino acids. Germline values: CDR1 SGHRS, CDR2 YFSETQ. CDR3 DNA sequence: TGCGCCAGCAGCTTGGCAGGACAGGCTGATGAAAAACTGTTTTTT. This encodes CASSLAGQADEKLFF.

The chain has TRBV19 and TRBJ1-2; weak D call: TRBD1 (5 bases). CDR3 size: 16 residues. The germline V and J ends were trimmed by 4 bases and 8 bases, with 23 bases remaining between them. Germline CDR1 LNHDA, CDR2 SQIVND (reference sequence). The CDR3 reads CASSTTTTTAIKGYTF. DNA for the CDR3: TGTGCCAGTAGTACGACCACGACGACAGCGATTAAAGGCTACACCTTC.

The genes are TRBV6-6 and TRBJ2-1, with D possibly matching TRBD2 (5 bases). The CDR3 runs 15 residues. Germline V gene sequence: CDR1 MNHNY, CDR2 SVGAGI (reference sequence). The ends were cut back, 5 bases at V and 0 bases at J, with 11 bases in the middle. The CDR3, as DNA: TGTGCCAGCAGTCAAGGACTCTCCTCCTACAATGAGCAGTTCTTC. This gives the protein CASSQGLSSYNEQFF.

The chain couples TRBV5-1 to TRBJ1-4; D unclear. The CDR3 length is 14 residues. The V end lost 2 bases, the J end lost 0 bases, and 5 bases lay between the germline ends. Germline V gene sequence: CDR1 SGHRS, CDR2 YFSETQ. CDR3 coding DNA: TGCGCCAGCAGCTTCGAGACAACTAATGAAAAACTGTTTTTT. It codes for CASSFETTNEKLFF. The complete variable domain, with remaining parts taken from reference TRBV5-1 and TRBJ1-4, reads KAGVTQTPRYLIKTRGQQVTLSCSPISGHRSVSWYQQTPGQGLQFLFEYFSETQRNKGNFPGRFSGRQFSNSRSEMNVSTLELGDSALYLCASSFETTNEKLFFGSGTQLSVL.

This clone came up once. The chain is built from TRBV5-5 and TRBJ1-4, with 8 positions matching TRBD1. The junction had 1 base not matched to a gene; V was cut back by 3 bases and J by 3 bases. CDR1 SGHKS and CDR2 YYEKEE come from the germline V gene (reference sequence). This CDR3 region has 14 residues. The CDR3, as DNA: TGTGCCAGCAGCTCCAGGGGGCCTAATGAAAAACTGTTTTTT. Amino acids: CASSSRGPNEKLFF.

This clone was seen more than once but under ten times. CDR3 loop: CASSSDGGNYGYTF. In nucleotides, the CDR3 is TGTGCCAGCAGCTCGGACGGGGGAAACTATGGCTACACCTTC. The chain recombines TRBV5-4 with TRBJ1-2; D possibly corresponds to TRBD1 (5 bases). The V end lost 3 bases, the J end lost 2 bases, and 11 bases lay between the germline ends. This CDR3 spans 14 amino acids. The germline CDR1 and CDR2 sequences are SGHNT and YYREEE (reference sequence).

The J gene is TRBJ2-7, the V gene TRBV18, with TRBD1 matching over 7 bases. This CDR3 has 13 residues. From germline, CDR1 is KGHSH and CDR2 LQKENI. V shed 2 bases, J shed 7 bases, and the junction held 5 bases outside the gene matches. This CDR3 reads CASSPGQVFEQYF. The CDR3 DNA follows: TGTGCCAGCTCACCAGGACAGGTGTTTGAGCAGTACTTC.

The rearrangement uses TRBV19 and TRBJ2-3; 12 bases map to TRBD2. V was pared by 5 bases and J by 1 base, with 4 bases of the junction left unmatched. Germline-derived CDR1 and CDR2 are LNHDA and SQIVND (reference sequence). The CDR3 is made up of 16 amino acids. The CDR3 DNA follows: TGTGCCAGTAGTTCCCGACTAGCGGGGGGCACAGATACGCAGTATTTT. Translation gives CASSSRLAGGTDTQYF.

This chain connects TRBV2 to TRBJ2-5; TRBD1 agrees at 7 bases. J was trimmed by 3 bases and V by 6 bases; bases with no gene match: 1. The V gene's germline CDR1 is SNHLY and CDR2 FYNNEI. The CDR3 sequence is 12 residues long. CDR3 DNA sequence: TGTGCCAGCAGAGACAGGGAAGAGACCCAGTACTTC. Translated, it gives CASRDREETQYF.

In the case of this clone: The sample contains more than one DNA sequence encoding this CDR3. The V and J genes are TRBV5-8 and TRBJ1-4, with 7 bases fitting TRBD1. Germline V lookup: CDR1 SGHTS, CDR2 YDEGEE. The ends lost 4 bases at V and 3 bases at J; junction bases unmatched: 6. The CDR3 has 15 residues. CDR3 loop: CASSLRTGSNEKLFF. CDR3 coding DNA: TGTGCCAGCAGCCTTAGGACAGGTTCTAATGAAAAACTGTTTTTT.

This clone has a single count. This chain joins TRBV6-5 and TRBJ2-7; TRBD2 matches at 7 bases. The CDR3 sequence is 11 residues long. Unmatched junction bases numbered 3, after V lost 7 bases and J lost 6 bases. The germline V gene has CDR1 MNHEY and CDR2 SVGAGI. In nucleotides, the CDR3 is TGTGCCAGCAAAGGGAGGGTCGAGCAGTACTTC. It codes for CASKGRVEQYF.

The chain joins TRBV6-1 to TRBJ2-7; tentatively, D is TRBD1 (6 bases). In germline, CDR1 is MNHNS, CDR2 SASEGT. V was clipped by 7 bases and J by 2 bases, with 9 bases between them. This CDR3 spans 12 amino acids. The CDR3 here is CASKGGTYEQYF. CDR3 coding DNA: TGTGCCAGCAAAGGGGGTACCTACGAGCAGTACTTC.

This sequence joins TRBV9 and TRBJ2-7, with TRBD2 matching 11 bases. Looked up from germline, CDR1 is SGDLS and CDR2 is YYNGEE. J was trimmed by 2 bases and V by 5 bases; bases with no gene match: 9. The CDR3 loop spans 16 amino acids. In DNA form, the CDR3 reads TGTGCCAGCAGTGATGGACTAGCGGGCTCCACCTACGAGCAGTACTTC. Its protein is CASSDGLAGSTYEQYF.

The chain couples TRBV5-1 to TRBJ1-1; TRBD1 matches 10 bases. The ends lost 3 bases at V and 4 bases at J; junction bases unmatched: 9. Germline V gives CDR1 SGHRS, CDR2 YFSETQ. The CDR3 spans 16 residues. The DNA of the CDR3 is TGCGCCAGCAGCTCGACAGGGGGCGGTTCGAGCACTGAAGCTTTCTTT. Protein product: CASSSTGGGSSTEAFF.

V is TRBV19 and J is TRBJ1-2, with 9 bases that match TRBD1. Germline V lookup: CDR1 LNHDA, CDR2 SQIVND (reference sequence). This CDR3 contains 12 residues. V was clipped by 5 bases and J by 7 bases; unmatched bases: 2. The CDR3 loop is CASSPQGAGYTF. The CDR3 DNA reads as TGTGCCAGTAGTCCACAGGGGGCTGGCTACACCTTC.

The rearrangement uses TRBV7-9 and TRBJ1-1; D may be TRBD1 (6 bases). The CDR3 is 14 amino acids. V lost 5 bases and J 6 bases, leaving 16 bases between the germline ends. Per the germline V gene, CDR1 is SEHNR and CDR2 is FQNEAQ (reference sequence). The CDR3 spells CASSLGRQESEAFF. Written as DNA, the CDR3 is TGTGCCAGCAGCCTGGGACGACAGGAGTCTGAAGCTTTCTTT.

The gene calls are TRBV5-1 and TRBJ1-1; TRBD1 might be the D (5 bases). The CDR3 covers 15 residues. The V gene lost 4 bases and the J gene lost 1 base, with 14 bases spanning the gap. The V gene's germline CDR1 is SGHRS and CDR2 YFSETQ. CDR3 protein: CASSVAPGGNTEAFF. CDR3 sequence (DNA): TGCGCCAGCAGCGTAGCCCCGGGGGGGAACACTGAAGCTTTCTTT.

V gene TRBV7-2 combines with J gene TRBJ1-3; D unresolved. Trimming removed 5 bases at V and 0 bases at J, with 11 bases between. CDR1 is SGHTA, CDR2 FQGNSA, per germline. The CDR3 runs to 15 residues. For the CDR3, the DNA is TGTGCCAGCAGCCCTGGGAGGACCTCTGGAAACACCATATATTTT. Translation: CASSPGRTSGNTIYF.

This chain connects TRBV18 to TRBJ1-5, with TRBD1 matching 10 bases. The CDR3 is 13 amino acids. The germline V gene has CDR1 KGHSH and CDR2 LQKENI. The V segment lost 5 bases and the J segment 5 bases; nucleotides outside the gene matches: 0. The CDR3 protein is CASSGTGDQPQHF. The CDR3 DNA is TGTGCCAGCTCAGGGACAGGGGATCAGCCCCAGCATTTT.

The rearrangement links TRBV5-1 to TRBJ2-2; the match to TRBD1 covers 12 bases. V was pared by 0 bases and J by 3 bases, with 0 bases of the junction left unmatched. Per germline, CDR1 SGHRS and CDR2 YFSETQ. This CDR3 contains 16 residues. The CDR3 spells CASSLGDRGHTGELFF. The CDR3 nucleotides are TGCGCCAGCAGCTTGGGGGACAGGGGGCACACCGGGGAGCTGTTTTTT.

This clone was recorded once. The gene calls are TRBV11-3 and TRBJ2-7; D is ambiguous. V was cut by 1 base and J by 6 bases, with 7 bases left in between. The CDR3 is 12 amino acids. Germline-derived CDR1 and CDR2 are SGHNT and YENEEA. CDR3 protein: CASSLVTSEQYF. The DNA for the CDR3 is TGTGCCAGCAGCTTAGTCACATCCGAGCAGTACTTC.

The chain combines TRBV6-5 with TRBJ1-2; 8 bases are a match to TRBD1. Losses at the gene ends were 6 bases for V and 3 bases for J; bases not matched to a gene: 6. CDR3 size: 14 residues. Germline V gene data show CDR1 as MNHEY and CDR2 as SVGAGI. The CDR3 bases are TGTGCCAGCAGGAATGACAGGGGAGACTATGGCTACACCTTC. As protein: CASRNDRGDYGYTF.

The V gene is TRBV7-2, the J gene TRBJ2-7; 8 nucleotides agree with TRBD1. This CDR3 region has 13 residues. Germline lookup yields CDR1 SGHTA and CDR2 FQGNSA. Losses at the gene ends were 5 bases for V and 3 bases for J; bases not matched to a gene: 3. CDR3 nucleotides: TGTGCCAGCAGCCAGGGACAGGACTACGAGCAGTACTTC. Protein: CASSQGQDYEQYF.

The rearrangement joins TRBV11-3 to TRBJ2-3; D not certain. V lost 1 base to trimming and J lost 0 bases, with 5 bases between them. The CDR3 consists of 14 residues. The V gene's germline CDR1 is SGHNT and CDR2 YENEEA. DNA for the CDR3: TGTGCCAGCAGCTTAGCCCCTAGCACAGATACGCAGTATTTT. Protein product: CASSLAPSTDTQYF.

The chain links TRBV18 to TRBJ1-6; maybe TRBD1 (5 bases). Trimming stripped 5 bases from V and 5 bases from J, with 10 bases between. This CDR3 contains 14 residues. In germline, CDR1 is KGHSH, CDR2 LQKENI. CDR3 protein: CASSNGHNNSPLHF. The DNA of the CDR3 is TGTGCCAGCTCAAATGGACACAATAATTCACCCCTCCACTTT.

The chain is built from TRBV5-8 and TRBJ1-2; D is uncertain. This CDR3 spans 13 amino acids. CDR1 and CDR2 (germline): SGHTS, YDEGEE. Trimming cost V 2 bases and J 6 bases, with 11 bases left between them. The CDR3: CASSFIARNGYTF. The DNA for the CDR3 is TGTGCCAGCAGCTTCATTGCGCGAAATGGCTACACCTTC.

This clone occurred once. V and J are TRBV6-4 and TRBJ2-1, with D possibly matching TRBD2 (6 bases). Trimming shortened V by 2 bases and J by 6 bases, and 14 bases separated the two germline ends. Germline CDR1 and CDR2: MRHNA and SNTAGT. This CDR3 is built from 15 residues. The DNA of the CDR3 is TGTGCCAGCAGTGACGAGGCGGGGTTCCGCAATGAGCAGTTCTTC. Its translation is CASSDEAGFRNEQFF.

This chain connects TRBV6-6 to TRBJ1-3; D not certain. Trimming pared 3 bases from V and 0 bases from J, leaving 6 bases between. The CDR3 sequence is 14 residues long. Germline V gives CDR1 MNHNY, CDR2 SVGAGI (reference sequence). CDR3 amino acids: CASSYGSSGNTIYF. CDR3 coding DNA: TGTGCCAGCAGTTATGGGAGCTCTGGAAACACCATATATTTT.